The 25 T cell receptor beta chains below were found in one sample sequenced in a study of T cells in Graves' hyperthyroidism and ophthalmopathy. RNA transcripts gave rise to amplified TCR beta CDR3 regions. The HTBI primer set was used in a first-round RT-PCR of the TCR CDR3. From the multiplex PCR reads, TCRdb called clonotypes with MiXCR, one entry per CDR3 protein. In the table there are about 520,000 distinct CDR3 sequences, around a quarter of which are singletons. The sample taken for sequencing was blood. Every receptor here comes from a woman under 40 with Graves' ophthalmopathy.

V is TRBV30 and J is TRBJ2-7; TRBD1 aligns across 12 bases. The V gene end was trimmed by 2 bases and the J gene end by 5 bases; junction bases not matched to a gene: 7. CDR1 and CDR2 (germline): GTSNPN, SVGIG (reference sequence). The CDR3 spans 15 residues. CDR3 DNA: TGTGCCTGGAGTTTTACGGGACAGGGGGCCGACGAGCAGTACTTC. This sequence encodes CAWSFTGQGADEQYF.

The gene calls are TRBV5-1 and TRBJ2-4, with D possibly matching TRBD2 (5 bases). Trimming cost V 8 bases and J 2 bases, with 11 bases left between them. Germline V gene lookup returns CDR1 SGHRS and CDR2 YFSETQ. CDR3 length: 13 amino acids. The DNA of the CDR3 is TGCGCCAGATCGGACTTGACCAAAAACATTCAGTACTTC. Amino acids: CARSDLTKNIQYF. The whole variable domain, remainder taken from reference TRBV5-1 and TRBJ2-4, is KAGVTQTPRYLIKTRGQQVTLSCSPISGHRSVSWYQQTPGQGLQFLFEYFSETQRNKGNFPGRFSGRQFSNSRSEMNVSTLELGDSALYLCARSDLTKNIQYFGAGTRLSVL.

This clonotype was counted ten times or more. Here the CDR3 reads CASSQPGDTQYF. The CDR3 coding sequence is TGTGCCAGCAGCCAACCTGGCGATACGCAGTATTTT. The chain recombines TRBV4-2 with TRBJ2-3, with D unclear. This CDR3 is 12 amino acids long. Trimming removed 2 bases at V and 6 bases at J, with 6 bases between. Germline V CDR1 and CDR2: LGHNA, YNFKEQ.

The chain is built from TRBV19 and TRBJ1-5; D call uncertain. This CDR3 spans 17 amino acids. Trimming cost V 4 bases and J 0 bases, with 16 bases left between them. Germline assignment: CDR1 LNHDA and CDR2 SQIVND (reference sequence). This chain's CDR3 is CASSSPSGGYSNQPQHF. The CDR3 DNA is TGTGCCAGTAGTAGCCCCTCGGGAGGATATAGCAATCAGCCCCAGCATTTT.

The chain uses TRBV6-5 and TRBJ1-1, with D possibly being TRBD1 (5 bases). Trimming removed 2 bases from V and 6 bases from J, with 13 bases in between. This CDR3 contains 14 residues. The germline V gene has CDR1 MNHEY and CDR2 SVGAGI. The CDR3 loop is CASSYGGARAEAFF. The CDR3 DNA follows: TGTGCCAGCAGTTACGGTGGGGCGCGGGCTGAAGCTTTCTTT.

For this clonotype: The CDR3 ends on some other residue instead of the conserved phenylalanine or tryptophan, so this is likely a read error. This chain joins TRBV2 and TRBJ2-7; 12 bases agree with TRBD2. The germline CDR1 and CDR2 sequences are SNHLY and FYNNEI. This CDR3 is 15 amino acids long. With 4 bases clipped from V and 3 bases from J, the junction kept 4 bases outside the gene matches. The CDR3: CASSALAGGRYEQYS. Written as DNA, the CDR3 is TGTGCCAGCAGTGCACTAGCGGGGGGCCGCTACGAGCAGTACTCC.

At least ten counts were recorded for this clonotype. The genes are TRBV2 and TRBJ2-5; no reliable D call. The V gene's germline CDR1 is SNHLY and CDR2 FYNNEI. The ends were cut back, 5 bases at V and 5 bases at J, with 6 bases in the middle. The CDR3 has 11 amino acids. This CDR3 is CASSLTETQYF. The CDR3, as DNA: TGTGCCAGCAGTCTAACGGAGACCCAGTACTTC.

This clonotype was detected ten times or more. This rearrangement joins TRBV29-1 to TRBJ1-1; D remains unclear. Trimming shortened V by 5 bases and J by 1 base, and 8 bases separated the two germline ends. In germline, CDR1 is SQVTM, CDR2 ANQGSEA. The CDR3 runs to 12 residues. The CDR3 sequence: CSVLSENTEAFF. CDR3 DNA: TGCAGCGTTTTATCAGAGAACACTGAAGCTTTCTTT.

This clonotype came up many times. A junction boundary mismatches the germline segment, possibly from a read error. The chain employs TRBV3-1 and TRBJ1-1; TRBD1 matches 7 bases. The CDR3 length is 13 residues. The germline V gene encodes CDR1 LGHDT and CDR2 YNNKEL (reference sequence). CDR3 DNA sequence: TGTGCCAGCATCCAAACAGGGGTCACTGAAGCTTTCTTT. Its translation: CASIQTGVTEAFF. The full variable domain, in which reference TRBV3-1 and TRBJ1-1 provide the parts outside the CDR3, is DTAVSQTPKYLVTQMGNDKSIKCEQNLGHDTMYWYKQDSKKFLKIMFSYNNKELIINETVPNRFSPKSPDKAHLNLHINSLELGDSAVYFCASIQTGVTEAFFGQGTRLTVV.

This clonotype was observed many times. This sequence joins TRBV30 and TRBJ2-2; the D gene is possibly TRBD1 (6 bases). The germline V and J ends were trimmed by 2 bases and 8 bases, with 12 bases remaining between them. This CDR3 has 13 residues. The germline V gene encodes CDR1 GTSNPN and CDR2 SVGIG (reference sequence). The DNA of the CDR3 is TGTGCCTGGAGTCCCCGGACAGCGGGGGAGCTGTTTTTT. This encodes CAWSPRTAGELFF.

The rearrangement joins TRBV27 to TRBJ2-7; weak D call: TRBD2 (5 bases). The CDR3 runs 15 residues. V shed 4 bases and J shed 0 bases, with 13 bases lying between them. In germline, CDR1 is MNHEY, CDR2 SMNVEV (reference sequence). Here the CDR3 DNA reads TGTGCCAGCAGTTCCGGACGGGAAAGCTCCTACGAGCAGTACTTC. This sequence encodes CASSSGRESSYEQYF.

V usage is TRBV9 and J usage is TRBJ1-3; TRBD1 is a possible D gene (5 bases). The V gene lost 0 bases and the J gene lost 4 bases, with 17 bases spanning the gap. The CDR3 length is 17 residues. Germline V gene data show CDR1 as SGDLS and CDR2 as YYNGEE. The CDR3 spells CASSVGAGRTLGNTIYF. CDR3 in DNA: TGTGCCAGCAGCGTAGGAGCAGGGCGAACCCTAGGAAACACCATATATTTT.

The rearrangement links TRBV6-1 to TRBJ2-7, with TRBD1 matching over 7 bases. Trimming took 6 bases from V and 2 from J; bases not matched to a gene: 7. The CDR3 is 14 amino acids. Germline loops: CDR1 MNHNS, CDR2 SASEGT. The CDR3 DNA is TGTGCCAGCAGAGAACAGGGGCTACCCTACGAGCAGTACTTC. Translating gives CASREQGLPYEQYF.

This clonotype showed up many times. The V and J genes are TRBV28 and TRBJ2-7; TRBD1 might be the D (8 bases). Trimming pared 3 bases from V and 1 base from J, leaving 13 bases between. Germline-derived CDR1 and CDR2 are MDHEN and SYDVKM. The CDR3 covers 15 residues. The CDR3 here is CASSFLQGGSYEQYF. In nucleotides, the CDR3 is TGTGCCAGCAGTTTTCTACAGGGGGGGTCCTACGAGCAGTACTTC.

This clonotype showed up many times. The chain uses TRBV11-2 and TRBJ1-2; D is undetermined. The ends were cut back, 2 bases at V and 6 bases at J, with 7 bases in the middle. The germline CDR1 and CDR2 sequences are SGHAT and FQNNGV. This CDR3 region has 12 residues. The CDR3 sequence: CASSLTRDGYTF. The CDR3, as DNA: TGTGCCAGCAGCTTAACGAGAGATGGCTACACCTTC.

This clonotype was seen many times. The V gene is TRBV28, the J gene TRBJ1-1; D ambiguous. Trimming removed 9 bases at V and 1 base at J, with 6 bases between. This CDR3 contains 11 residues. Looked up from germline, CDR1 is MDHEN and CDR2 is SYDVKM. CDR3 bases: TGTGCCAGTCTCAGGAACACTGAAGCTTTCTTT. Its protein product is CASLRNTEAFF. The whole variable domain, filled in from reference TRBV28 and TRBJ1-1, reads DVKVTQSSRYLVKRTGEKVFLECVQDMDHENMFWYRQDPGLGLRLIYFSYDVKMKEKGDIPEGYSVSREKKERFSLILESASTNQTSMYLCASLRNTEAFFGQGTRLTVV.

At least ten counts were recorded for this clonotype. The chain joins TRBV24-1 to TRBJ2-5, with 13 bases aligning to TRBD2. From germline, CDR1 is KGHDR and CDR2 SFDVKD. The CDR3 covers 14 residues. The DNA for the CDR3 is TGTGGATCCGGGACTAGCGGGGAGGAGGAGACCCAGTACTTC. Residues: CGSGTSGEEETQYF.

The chain combines TRBV5-1 with TRBJ1-1; D call uncertain. CDR3 size: 14 residues. The V gene's germline CDR1 is SGHRS and CDR2 YFSETQ. V dropped 2 bases and J dropped 4 bases, with 12 bases sitting between them. CDR3 coding DNA: TGCGCCAGCAGCTTTTCACAGACTACCACTGAAGCTTTCTTT. Translating it yields CASSFSQTTTEAFF.

The V gene is TRBV12-3 or TRBV12-4, the J gene TRBJ2-5; TRBD2 is a possible D gene (6 bases). Trimming left V 3 bases short and J 2 bases short, with 13 bases between. The CDR3 is 15 residues long. Here the CDR3 DNA reads TGTGCCAGCAGTTTCGTATTAGCGGAACAAGAGACCCAGTACTTC. Its translation: CASSFVLAEQETQYF.

In regard to this clonotype: A much larger clone differs from this one at a single base, so this may be a read error. The chain has TRBV29-1 and TRBJ1-2, with 8 bases aligning to TRBD1. Germline CDR1 and CDR2: SQVTM and ANQGSEA. J lost 2 bases, V lost 4 bases, and 9 bases had no gene match. CDR3 length equals 15 residues. This chain's CDR3 is CSVGDMTGENYGYTF. In DNA form, the CDR3 reads TGCAGCGTTGGGGATATGACAGGGGAGAACTATGGCTACACCTTC.

This clonotype was seen a few times. The V gene is TRBV28, the J gene TRBJ1-3; the D gene is possibly TRBD1 (5 bases). V was trimmed by 7 bases and J by 4 bases, leaving 26 bases between them. The CDR3 runs to 18 residues. Germline V lookup: CDR1 MDHEN, CDR2 SYDVKM. CDR3 amino acids: CASTLIGTDFHRGNTIYF. The CDR3 DNA follows: TGTGCCAGCACCCTGATCGGGACCGACTTTCATAGGGGAAACACCATATATTTT.

The V and J genes are TRBV11-2 and TRBJ2-7, with D possibly being TRBD1 (6 bases). There are 16 residues in the CDR3. CDR1 is SGHAT and CDR2 is FQNNGV in the germline V gene. V dropped 1 base and J dropped 0 bases, with 13 bases sitting between them. The CDR3 loop reads CASSLVGGPPSYEQYF. The CDR3 coding sequence is TGTGCCAGCAGCTTAGTAGGGGGACCACCCTCCTACGAGCAGTACTTC.

The V call is TRBV6-1, the J call TRBJ2-5, with D tentatively TRBD2 (7 bases). The CDR3 consists of 13 residues. V lost 9 bases and J lost 2, with 13 bases in between. Looked up from germline, CDR1 is MNHNS and CDR2 is SASEGT. The CDR3 here is CASGGAVQETQYF. DNA for the CDR3: TGTGCCAGTGGGGGGGCGGTTCAAGAGACCCAGTACTTC.

This clonotype has a count of ten or more. The V call is TRBV7-8, the J call TRBJ1-1; weak D call: TRBD1 (5 bases). Germline V gives CDR1 SGHVS, CDR2 FQNEAQ. This CDR3 has 13 amino acids. The V gene lost 7 bases and the J gene lost 4 bases, with 13 bases spanning the gap. The CDR3 sequence is CASNRGGGTEAFF. The CDR3 DNA reads TGTGCCAGCAACCGGGGGGGGGGCACTGAAGCTTTCTTT.

This clonotype has a count of ten or more. The CDR3 sequence is CASSSQVQETQYF. CDR3 bases: TGTGCCAGCAGCTCCCAGGTACAAGAGACCCAGTACTTC. J is TRBJ2-5 and V is TRBV7-2; D is unresolved. Trimming shortened V by 4 bases and J by 2 bases, and 8 bases separated the two germline ends. CDR1 and CDR2 from the germline V gene are SGHTA and FQGNSA. CDR3 length equals 13 residues.